The 8 T cell receptor beta chains below come from one sample, sequenced in a study of memory CD4+ T cells and cytomegalovirus serostatus. The sort gate was single viable CD3+CD4+CD8-CD45RO+ cells for memory CD4+ T cells. TCRdb's copy holds only in-frame clones and misses some; the assay was immunoSEQ multiplex PCR. The sample yields over 55,000 clones, 70% to 80% seen once. Sample: memory CD4+ T cells from blood. These TCRs come from an adult in good health and CMV-seronegative.

The chain couples TRBV5-1 to TRBJ2-5, with D perhaps TRBD1 or TRBD2 (7 bases each). CDR3 size: 14 residues. Germline CDR1 reads SGHRS; CDR2 reads YFSETQ. V dropped 4 bases and J dropped 4 bases, with 14 bases sitting between them. The chain's CDR3 is CASSPGGGRETQYF. The CDR3 DNA sequence: TGCGCCAGCAGCCCAGGGGGGGGGCGAGAGACCCAGTACTTC.

This chain uses TRBV5-1 with TRBJ1-3, with D uncertain. This CDR3 has 13 residues. The germline V gene encodes CDR1 SGHRS and CDR2 YFSETQ. The V and J ends lost 5 bases and 7 bases respectively, with 13 bases between them. The CDR3 spells CASRGSSENTIYF. In DNA, the CDR3 is TGCGCCAGCAGAGGGAGTTCGGAGAACACCATATATTTT. Full variable domain (outside the CDR3, taken from reference TRBV5-1 and TRBJ1-3): KAGVTQTPRYLIKTRGQQVTLSCSPISGHRSVSWYQQTPGQGLQFLFEYFSETQRNKGNFPGRFSGRQFSNSRSEMNVSTLELGDSALYLCASRGSSENTIYFGEGSWLTVV.

V usage is TRBV7-9 and J usage is TRBJ2-7; 9 bases line up with TRBD1. Germline-derived CDR1 and CDR2 are SEHNR and FQNEAQ (reference sequence). This CDR3 is built from 15 residues. The trim removed 5 bases at V and 5 bases at J, leaving 10 bases unmatched. CDR3 in DNA: TGTGCCAGCAGCCCTGGGACAGGGTATTCCCACGAGCAGTACTTC. This codes for CASSPGTGYSHEQYF.

The rearrangement joins TRBV11-2 to TRBJ2-3; perhaps TRBD1 as D (6 bases). V lost 4 bases, J lost 0 bases, and 11 bases lay in between. The CDR3 runs to 15 residues. The germline V gene has CDR1 SGHAT and CDR2 FQNNGV. The CDR3 DNA sequence: TGTGCCAGCAGCTCCTGGGACACAAGCACAGATACGCAGTATTTT. Its protein is CASSSWDTSTDTQYF.

The chain has TRBV2 and TRBJ2-1; D tentatively fits TRBD1 or TRBD2 (6 bases each). Trimming cost V 8 bases and J 2 bases, with 13 bases left between them. CDR3 size: 14 residues. CDR1 is SNHLY, CDR2 FYNNEI, per germline. CDR3 residues: CASGRRGAYNEQFF. The DNA of the CDR3 is TGTGCCAGCGGGAGAAGGGGGGCCTACAATGAGCAGTTCTTC.

V gene TRBV5-4 combines with J gene TRBJ2-2; D is uncertain. The CDR3 length is 13 residues. V lost 4 bases and J 4 bases, leaving 8 bases between the germline ends. CDR1 and CDR2 from the germline V gene are SGHNT and YYREEE (reference sequence). The DNA for the CDR3 is TGTGCCAGCAGCCCTTCCACCACCGGGGAGCTGTTTTTT. This encodes CASSPSTTGELFF.

The chain links TRBV5-1 to TRBJ2-7, with TRBD1 matching over 8 bases. V was clipped by 2 bases and J by 5 bases; unmatched bases: 6. This CDR3 is built from 14 residues. The germline gives CDR1 SGHRS, CDR2 YFSETQ. DNA for the CDR3: TGCGCCAGCAGCTTCAGGGGGCTTCGCGACGAGCAGTACTTC. Encoded protein: CASSFRGLRDEQYF.

V gene TRBV6-5 combines with J gene TRBJ2-4, with D possibly matching TRBD2 (7 bases). V lost 8 bases to trimming and J lost 0 bases, with 11 bases between them. Looked up from germline, CDR1 is MNHEY and CDR2 is SVGAGI. The CDR3 contains 14 residues. In nucleotides, the CDR3 is TGTGCCAGCTGGGGGGGGGCAGCCAAAAACATTCAGTACTTC. Its translation: CASWGGAAKNIQYF.